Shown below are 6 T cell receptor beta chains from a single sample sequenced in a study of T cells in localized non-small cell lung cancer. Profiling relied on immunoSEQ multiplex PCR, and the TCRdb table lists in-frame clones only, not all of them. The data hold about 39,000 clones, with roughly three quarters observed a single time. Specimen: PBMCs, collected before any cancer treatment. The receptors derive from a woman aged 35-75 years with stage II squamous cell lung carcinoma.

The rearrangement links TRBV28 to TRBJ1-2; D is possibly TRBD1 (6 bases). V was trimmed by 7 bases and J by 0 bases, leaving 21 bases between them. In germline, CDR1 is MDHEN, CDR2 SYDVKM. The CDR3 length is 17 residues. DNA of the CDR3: TGTGCCAGCAACCTTGGCGGTGGGGGCATGGCTAACTATGGCTACACCTTC. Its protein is CASNLGGGGMANYGYTF.

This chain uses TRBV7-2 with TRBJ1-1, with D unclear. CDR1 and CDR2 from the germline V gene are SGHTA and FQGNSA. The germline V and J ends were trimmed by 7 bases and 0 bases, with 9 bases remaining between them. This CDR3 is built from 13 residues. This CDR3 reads CASTRGVNTEAFF. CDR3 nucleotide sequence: TGTGCCAGCACCCGCGGGGTGAACACTGAAGCTTTCTTT.

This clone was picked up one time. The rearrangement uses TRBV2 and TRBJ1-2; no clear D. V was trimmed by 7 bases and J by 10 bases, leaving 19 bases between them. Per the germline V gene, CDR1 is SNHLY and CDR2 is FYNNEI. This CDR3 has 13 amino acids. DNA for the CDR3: TGTGCCAGCATCTTATCCGGATCATCGTTCTACACCTTC. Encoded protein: CASILSGSSFYTF.

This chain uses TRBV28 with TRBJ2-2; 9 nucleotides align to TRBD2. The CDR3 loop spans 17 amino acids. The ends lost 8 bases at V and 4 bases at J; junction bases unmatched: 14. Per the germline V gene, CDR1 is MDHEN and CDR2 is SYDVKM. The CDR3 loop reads CASSPRLAVSFTGELFF. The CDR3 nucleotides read TGTGCCAGCTCCCCGAGACTAGCGGTCTCATTCACCGGGGAGCTGTTTTTT.

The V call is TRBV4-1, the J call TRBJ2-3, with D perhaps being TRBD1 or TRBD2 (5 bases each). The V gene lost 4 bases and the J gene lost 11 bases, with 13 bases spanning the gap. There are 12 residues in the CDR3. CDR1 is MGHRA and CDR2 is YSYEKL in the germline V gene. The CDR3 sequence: CASSPGRGEQYF. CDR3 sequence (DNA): TGCGCCAGCAGCCCAGGCCGAGGGGAGCAGTATTTT.

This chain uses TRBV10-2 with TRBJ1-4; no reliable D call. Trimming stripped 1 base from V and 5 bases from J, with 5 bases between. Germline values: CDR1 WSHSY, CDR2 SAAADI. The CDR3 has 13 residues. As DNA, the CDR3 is TGCGCCAGCAGTGAGTTCCAGAATGAAAAACTGTTTTTT. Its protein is CASSEFQNEKLFF.